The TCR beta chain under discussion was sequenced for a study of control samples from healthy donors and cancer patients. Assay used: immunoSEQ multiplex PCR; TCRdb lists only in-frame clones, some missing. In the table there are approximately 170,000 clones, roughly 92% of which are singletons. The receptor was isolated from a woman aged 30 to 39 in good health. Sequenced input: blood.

CDR3 nucleotides: TGTGCCAGCTCACTCACTATGACAGGACCGGGCACAGATACGCAGTATTTT. It is translated as CASSLTMTGPGTDTQYF. The V and J genes are TRBV18 and TRBJ2-3; tentatively, D is TRBD1 (6 bases). The CDR3 contains 17 residues. The germline gives CDR1 KGHSH, CDR2 LQKENI. Trimming took off 4 bases at V and 1 base at J, with 18 bases between the two ends.